This T cell receptor beta chain was recovered during a study of a mutant IDH1 vaccine in newly diagnosed glioma. Study at large: Patients had received radiotherapy, temozolomide, or both previously, most receiving both.

Comments on this clone: Its target is not known.

Documented time point: week 23, last vaccination. Alongside topical imiquimod, each dose of vaccine comprised 300 ug of mutant IDH1 20-mer peptide. Clones were read by immunoSEQ multiplex PCR, and TCRdb kept only the in-frame ones, dropping some. The sample has tens of thousands of clones, over 70% seen once; the top ten hold more than 10%. The sample here was PBMCs, taken from a glioma patient whose treatment included an IDH1 peptide vaccine. The origin of this receptor is a man aged 18 to 30 with glioma.

The CDR3 nucleotides are TGTGCCAGCAGCTTCCTAGCGGACAATGAGCAGTTCTTC. Translated, it gives CASSFLADNEQFF. The chain employs TRBV7-9 and TRBJ2-1; 7 bases match TRBD2. The CDR3 consists of 13 residues. After removal of 3 bases from V and 5 bases from J, the junction contained 1 base not matched to a gene. The germline CDR1 and CDR2 sequences are SEHNR and FQNEAQ (reference sequence).